This T cell receptor beta chain is drawn from a study of T cells after yellow fever vaccination. Across the study: When fractions had low cell numbers, they were prepared with SMART-Seq v4 Ultra Low Input.

This clonotype came up a few times. The CDR3 consists of 18 residues. V lost 4 bases, J lost 6 bases, and 12 bases stayed unmatched. TCRdb called the 5' RACE reads again in MiXCR, with one record for every CDR3 protein. Among around 550,000 distinct CDR3 sequences, 15% to 20% were seen once, and the ten largest hold 14%. Source: PBMCs, taken 15 days after the yellow fever booster vaccination. The clonotype comes from a young man who received the YFV17D yellow fever vaccine. The chain combines TRBV23-1 with TRBJ2-3, with TRBD2 identical over 14 bases. TRBV23-1 has ORF status, its function being uncertain. The DNA for the CDR3 is TGCGCCAGCAGTCGCAAAGTGACTAGCGGGAGGGCGTTGGATACGCAGTATTTT. Its protein product is CASSRKVTSGRALDTQYF.